Below, 27 T cell receptor beta chains from the same sample are listed, as sequenced in a study of T cells in localized non-small cell lung cancer. TCRdb keeps only in-frame clones here, not all; method: immunoSEQ multiplex PCR. The sample lists about 59,000 clones, approximately 90% seen once, with 20% to 25% in the top ten. The material was peripheral blood, obtained before any cancer treatment. The source is a man aged 35 to 70 with stage I squamous cell lung carcinoma.

CDR3 sequence reads: CASSLAPSDGYNEQFF. The CDR3 nucleotides are TGTGCCAGCAGCTTAGCCCCTAGTGACGGGTACAATGAGCAGTTCTTC. The V call is TRBV7-2, the J call TRBJ2-1; no reliable D call. Germline-derived CDR1 and CDR2 are SGHTA and FQGNSA. This CDR3 comprises 16 residues. V dropped 0 bases and J dropped 4 bases, with 13 bases sitting between them.

Concerning this clone itself: Its ends do not fully match the called genes, so a read error is possible. The V call is TRBV7-7, the J call TRBJ2-1; possible D gene TRBD2, 6 bases. CDR3 length: 13 amino acids. The germline gives CDR1 SSHAT, CDR2 FNYEAQ (reference sequence). The CDR3 nucleotides are TGTGCTAGCAGCCCTATCGGGAGAAATGAGCAGTTCTTC. Translation: CASSPIGRNEQFF.

V and J are TRBV19 and TRBJ2-3; 8 bases match TRBD2. Trimming at V came to 6 bases and at J to 2 bases, leaving 7 bases not matched to a gene. This CDR3 is built from 15 residues. In germline, CDR1 is LNHDA, CDR2 SQIVND (reference sequence). CDR3 nucleotide sequence: TGTGCCAGTAGGTCGATAGCGGGGCCCACAGATACGCAGTATTTT. Translating gives CASRSIAGPTDTQYF.

In this sample, this clone turned up once. The chain uses TRBV2 and TRBJ1-5; TRBD1 is a possible D gene (6 bases). The CDR3 spans 17 residues. Looked up from germline, CDR1 is SNHLY and CDR2 is FYNNEI. V shed 2 bases and J shed 1 base, with 15 bases lying between them. The CDR3 region is CASSETRQGSSNQPQHF. The CDR3, as DNA: TGTGCCAGCAGTGAAACCCGGCAGGGGAGCAGCAATCAGCCCCAGCATTTT.

The chain is built from TRBV10-3 and TRBJ2-1; 10 nucleotides align to TRBD2. In germline, CDR1 is ENHRY, CDR2 SYGVKD. Trimming removed 2 bases from V and 10 bases from J; junction bases left unmatched: 11. The CDR3 has 16 amino acids. In DNA form, the CDR3 reads TGTGCCATCAGTGAGAGGGGAGGGCTAGCGGGAGCGGAGCAGTTCTTC. Its protein product is CAISERGGLAGAEQFF.

The rearrangement links TRBV7-9 to TRBJ1-1, with a possible D match to TRBD1 (5 bases). V dropped 6 bases and J dropped 4 bases, with 18 bases sitting between them. CDR1 SEHNR and CDR2 FQNEAQ come from the germline V gene (reference sequence). This CDR3 region has 15 residues. The DNA for the CDR3 is TGTGCCAGCAGACCCCCGTCGGGGGGATTCACTGAAGCTTTCTTT. Translating gives CASRPPSGGFTEAFF. Full variable domain (remainder filled in from reference TRBV7-9 and TRBJ1-1): DTGVSQNPRHKITKRGQNVTFRCDPISEHNRLYWYRQTLGQGPEFLTYFQNEAQLEKSRLLSDRFSAERPKGSFSTLEIQRTEQGDSAMYLCASRPPSGGFTEAFFGQGTRLTVV.

The gene calls are TRBV7-2 and TRBJ2-5; TRBD2 matches 7 bases. This CDR3 is 15 amino acids long. With V trimmed by 5 bases and J by 0 bases, 6 bases remained unmatched. Germline V gene lookup returns CDR1 SGHTA and CDR2 FQGNSA. DNA for the CDR3: TGTGCCAGCAGCGCCCTCGGGACTAACCAAGAGACCCAGTACTTC. Amino acids: CASSALGTNQETQYF.

The V and J genes are TRBV6-5 and TRBJ2-5; 7 bases align to TRBD2. The CDR3 is 14 residues long. Germline loops: CDR1 MNHEY, CDR2 SVGAGI. After removal of 5 bases from V and 5 bases from J, the junction contained 8 bases not matched to a gene. The chain's CDR3 is CASSPPGEGETQYF. The CDR3 nucleotides are TGTGCCAGCAGTCCACCCGGGGAGGGTGAGACCCAGTACTTC.

The V gene is TRBV2, the J gene TRBJ1-5; no firm D call. The germline V gene encodes CDR1 SNHLY and CDR2 FYNNEI. This CDR3 has 14 amino acids. V dropped 2 bases and J dropped 8 bases, with 13 bases sitting between them. This chain's CDR3 is CASSERVEVKPQHF. The CDR3, as DNA: TGTGCCAGCAGTGAACGGGTTGAGGTAAAGCCCCAGCATTTT.

The genes are TRBV30 and TRBJ2-3; unclear D gene. This CDR3 has 13 residues. The germline V gene has CDR1 GTSNPN and CDR2 SVGIG (reference sequence). V was trimmed by 1 base and J by 6 bases, leaving 11 bases between them. The CDR3 DNA sequence: TGTGCCTGGAGTGCTGCGGACGGCGATACGCAGTATTTT. Protein sequence: CAWSAADGDTQYF.

The V and J genes are TRBV30 and TRBJ1-2; 12 bases match TRBD1. The CDR3 sequence is 16 residues long. The V and J ends lost 3 bases and 4 bases, in that order; junction bases with no gene match: 9. Germline CDR1 is GTSNPN and CDR2 is SVGIG (reference sequence). DNA for the CDR3: TGTGCCTGGAGATCGGGACAGGGGGCTTTCGGCTATGGCTACACCTTC. Protein: CAWRSGQGAFGYGYTF.

The gene calls are TRBV5-6 and TRBJ2-5; TRBD1 matches 12 bases. Losses at the gene ends were 0 bases for V and 5 bases for J; bases not matched to a gene: 5. CDR1 is SGHDT, CDR2 YYEEEE, per germline. CDR3 length equals 16 residues. The CDR3 here is CASSLDGTGGRETQYF. Here the CDR3 DNA reads TGTGCCAGCAGCTTGGATGGGACAGGGGGCAGGGAGACCCAGTACTTC. Filled out from reference TRBV5-6 and TRBJ2-5, the complete variable domain reads DAGVTQSPTHLIKTRGQQVTLRCSPKSGHDTVSWYQQALGQGPQFIFQYYEEEERQRGNFPDRFSGHQFPNYSSELNVNALLLGDSALYLCASSLDGTGGRETQYFGPGTRLLVL.

The chain links TRBV30 to TRBJ2-5, with D perhaps matching TRBD1 (6 bases). Between the trimmed V and J ends, which lost 5 bases and 4 bases, there was a span of 11 bases. CDR1 and CDR2 from the germline V gene are GTSNPN and SVGIG (reference sequence). This CDR3 has 12 residues. The DNA for the CDR3 is TGTGCCTGGGGGGGCGGAGCAGAGACCCAGTACTTC. Its translation: CAWGGGAETQYF.

The DNA of the CDR3 is TGTGCCAGCACCCTGGCGCGGGACGGATACAATCAGCCCCAGCATTTT. This codes for CASTLARDGYNQPQHF. V is TRBV28 and J is TRBJ1-5; TRBD1 is a possible D gene (5 bases). CDR1 is MDHEN and CDR2 is SYDVKM in the germline V gene. V gave up 7 bases and J gave up 3 bases, with 19 bases separating them. The CDR3 runs 16 residues.

The rearrangement uses TRBV29-1 and TRBJ2-1, with 9 bases identical to TRBD2. V was pared by 5 bases and J by 6 bases, with 11 bases of the junction left unmatched. Germline-derived CDR1 and CDR2 are SQVTM and ANQGSEA. The CDR3 sequence is 15 residues long. The CDR3 DNA reads as TGCAGCGTTCGGAGGGGAGCGGGGGGACCCAATGAGCAGTTCTTC. This gives the protein CSVRRGAGGPNEQFF.

The rearrangement joins TRBV5-4 to TRBJ2-1, with 12 bases aligning to TRBD2. V lost 2 bases, J lost 9 bases, and 9 bases stayed unmatched. Germline V lookup: CDR1 SGHNT, CDR2 YYREEE (reference sequence). There are 16 residues in the CDR3. CDR3 nucleotides: TGTGCCAGCAGCTTCGGTCTAGCGGGAGGGTATTCTGAGCAGTTCTTC. Protein: CASSFGLAGGYSEQFF.

The chain is built from TRBV10-3 and TRBJ2-5, with 9 bases matching TRBD2. CDR1 and CDR2 (germline): ENHRY, SYGVKD. V dropped 10 bases and J dropped 5; count of bases not matched to a gene: 8. The CDR3 has 13 amino acids. CDR3 sequence reads: CANAGGPRETQYF. Written as DNA, the CDR3 is TGTGCCAACGCGGGAGGGCCTCGGGAGACCCAGTACTTC.

The J gene is TRBJ2-1, the V gene TRBV11-2; the D gene could be TRBD1 or TRBD2 (5 bases each). Trimming pared 5 bases from V and 10 bases from J, leaving 21 bases between. The CDR3 length is 15 residues. The germline gives CDR1 SGHAT, CDR2 FQNNGV. CDR3 region: CASSPATAGRGEQFF. Here the CDR3 DNA reads TGTGCCAGCAGCCCGGCAACGGCGGGTAGGGGCGAGCAGTTCTTC.

J is TRBJ2-4 and V is TRBV7-3; D gene unclear. This CDR3 region has 13 residues. Germline V lookup: CDR1 SGHTA, CDR2 FQGTGA. Trimming removed 4 bases from V and 5 bases from J, with 9 bases in between. The CDR3 is CASSYGRENIQYF. CDR3 nucleotides: TGTGCCAGCAGCTACGGCAGAGAAAACATTCAGTACTTC.

This chain links TRBV2 with TRBJ1-1; D is unclear. V was cut by 4 bases and J by 1 base, with 7 bases left in between. The CDR3 loop spans 13 amino acids. Germline V gives CDR1 SNHLY, CDR2 FYNNEI. The CDR3 DNA is TGTGCCAGCAGTGGAGACACGAACACTGAAGCTTTCTTT. Translated, it gives CASSGDTNTEAFF.

This clone is a singleton in its sample. The J gene is TRBJ2-1, the V gene TRBV4-3; D is undetermined. The CDR3 has 15 residues. The V and J ends lost 1 base and 3 bases respectively, with 10 bases between them. CDR1 LGHNA and CDR2 YSLEER come from the germline V gene. The CDR3 protein is CASSQGAVNYNEQFF. CDR3 nucleotides: TGCGCCAGCAGCCAAGGGGCCGTAAACTACAATGAGCAGTTCTTC.

This clone was recorded many times. The genes are TRBV5-8 and TRBJ2-6; D might be TRBD1 or TRBD2, each matching 5 bases. V dropped 0 bases and J dropped 2 bases, with 9 bases sitting between them. This CDR3 is built from 16 residues. Germline lookup yields CDR1 SGHTS and CDR2 YDEGEE. CDR3 protein: CASSLDRGAGANVLTF. CDR3 DNA sequence: TGTGCCAGCAGCTTGGATCGGGGCGCTGGGGCCAACGTCCTGACTTTC.

The chain joins TRBV18 to TRBJ1-5, with D hard to call. The CDR3 sequence is 13 residues long. Germline values: CDR1 KGHSH, CDR2 LQKENI. The V end was cut by 6 bases, the J end by 3 bases, with 9 bases between. The DNA for the CDR3 is TGTGCCAGCTCCCCAGACCTCAATCAGCCCCAGCATTTT. Its translation: CASSPDLNQPQHF. The whole variable domain, filled in from reference TRBV18 and TRBJ1-5, reads NAGVMQNPRHLVRRRGQEARLRCSPMKGHSHVYWYRQLPEEGLKFMVYLQKENIIDESGMPKERFSAEFPKEGPSILRIQQVVRGDSAAYFCASSPDLNQPQHFGDGTRLSIL.

This chain joins TRBV27 and TRBJ2-1; no clear D. Trimming took off 2 bases at V and 0 bases at J, with 8 bases between the two ends. This CDR3 contains 15 residues. From germline, CDR1 is MNHEY and CDR2 SMNVEV (reference sequence). CDR3: CASSLGRSSYNEQFF. In DNA, the CDR3 is TGTGCCAGCAGTTTAGGCCGAAGCTCCTACAATGAGCAGTTCTTC.

The genes are TRBV10-1 and TRBJ2-7, with 7 bases aligning to TRBD1. The V gene end was trimmed by 4 bases and the J gene end by 6 bases; junction bases not matched to a gene: 12. There are 15 residues in the CDR3. Germline-derived CDR1 and CDR2 are WNHNN and SYGVQD (reference sequence). The CDR3 region has the DNA TGCGCCAGCAGTGCGAACAGGGGTGGATTGGGCGAGCAGTACTTC. Translating gives CASSANRGGLGEQYF.

The V call is TRBV4-2, the J call TRBJ2-2; 9 bases are shared with TRBD2. This CDR3 is built from 18 residues. Trimming cost V 1 base and J 6 bases; bases outside gene matches: 12. Germline CDR1 is LGHNA and CDR2 is YNFKEQ. This CDR3 reads CASSQGALVAGVPGELFF. The CDR3 coding sequence is TGTGCCAGCAGCCAAGGGGCGTTGGTAGCGGGAGTCCCCGGGGAGCTGTTTTTT.

The V gene is TRBV5-4, the J gene TRBJ2-7; 8 bases are a match to TRBD1. The CDR3 extends over 15 amino acids. The germline V gene has CDR1 SGHNT and CDR2 YYREEE (reference sequence). The V gene end was trimmed by 4 bases and the J gene end by 2 bases; junction bases not matched to a gene: 8. This CDR3 reads CASSTTGTGAYEQYF. Written as DNA, the CDR3 is TGTGCCAGCAGCACAACCGGGACAGGAGCCTACGAGCAGTACTTC.